This TCR beta chain stems from a study of long-term antiretroviral therapy in people with HIV. The assay used was immunoSEQ (version v3.0), run at survey level. The method was immunoSEQ multiplex PCR; TCRdb's version includes in-frame clones alone and lacks a portion of them. The sample yields 30,000 or so clones, 95% to 98% seen once. This clone was seen a few times. Other DNA sequences in the sample encode the same CDR3. Germline lookup yields CDR1 MNHNS and CDR2 SASEGT. The CDR3 length is 14 residues. Trimming shortened V by 6 bases and J by 2 bases, and 11 bases separated the two germline ends. This specimen was unsorted PBMCs, taken 7.6 years after starting antiretroviral therapy. This TCR was recovered from a man aged 30 to 45 with HIV. The chain carries TRBV6-1 and TRBJ1-5, with D perhaps TRBD1 (6 bases). CDR3 sequence: CASRQGWGNQPQHF. Here the CDR3 DNA reads TGTGCCAGCAGACAGGGTTGGGGCAATCAGCCCCAGCATTTT.